This T cell receptor (beta chain) was retrieved from a study of neurological immune-mediated disorders. CDR3 length equals 12 residues. In germline, CDR1 is SGHKS, CDR2 YYEKEE (reference sequence). V gave up 4 bases and J gave up 8 bases, with 10 bases separating them. TCRdb re-analysed the 5' RACE reads in MiXCR, keeping a single row per CDR3 protein. The sample includes about 66,000 distinct CDR3 sequences, 3.5% to 5% seen only once; the top ten take 6.9%. This clonotype originated in a man aged 25 to 40 with multiple sclerosis. The chain recombines TRBV5-5 with TRBJ2-1; no clear D. The sample was PBMCs. DNA of the CDR3: TGTGCCAGCAGCCCAACGACCTATGAGCAGTTCTTC. Translation gives CASSPTTYEQFF.